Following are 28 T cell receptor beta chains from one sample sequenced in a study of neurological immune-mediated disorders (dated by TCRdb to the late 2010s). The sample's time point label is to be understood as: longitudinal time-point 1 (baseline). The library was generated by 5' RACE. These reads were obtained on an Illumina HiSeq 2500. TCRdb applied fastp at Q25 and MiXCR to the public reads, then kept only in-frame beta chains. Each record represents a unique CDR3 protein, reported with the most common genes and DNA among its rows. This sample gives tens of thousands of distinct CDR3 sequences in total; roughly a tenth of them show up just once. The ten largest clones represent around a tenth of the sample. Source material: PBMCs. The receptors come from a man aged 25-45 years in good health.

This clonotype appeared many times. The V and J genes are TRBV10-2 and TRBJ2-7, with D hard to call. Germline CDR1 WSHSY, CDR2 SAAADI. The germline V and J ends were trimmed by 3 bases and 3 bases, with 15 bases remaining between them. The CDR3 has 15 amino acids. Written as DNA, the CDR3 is TGCGCCAGCAGTGAATGGTCAATCAACGGCTACGAGCAGTACTTC. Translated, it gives CASSEWSINGYEQYF.

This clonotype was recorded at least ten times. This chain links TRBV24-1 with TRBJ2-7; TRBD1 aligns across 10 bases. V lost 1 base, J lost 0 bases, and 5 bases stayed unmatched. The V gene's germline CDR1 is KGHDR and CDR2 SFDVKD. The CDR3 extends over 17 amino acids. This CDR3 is CATSDLAGTGDSYEQYF. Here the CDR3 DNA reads TGTGCCACCAGTGATTTAGCCGGGACAGGGGACTCCTACGAGCAGTACTTC.

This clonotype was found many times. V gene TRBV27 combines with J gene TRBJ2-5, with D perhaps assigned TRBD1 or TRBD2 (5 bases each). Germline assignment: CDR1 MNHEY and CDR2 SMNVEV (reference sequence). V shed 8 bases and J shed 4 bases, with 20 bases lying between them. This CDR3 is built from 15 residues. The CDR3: CASQGTITPRETQYF. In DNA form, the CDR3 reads TGTGCCAGCCAAGGGACCATTACGCCACGAGAGACCCAGTACTTC.

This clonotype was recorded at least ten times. In DNA form, the CDR3 reads TGCAGTGCCCGGGGAGGTTCGGATACGCAGTATTTT. It translates to CSARGGSDTQYF. The chain employs TRBV20-1 and TRBJ2-3, with D perhaps matching TRBD2 (6 bases). This CDR3 is built from 12 residues. CDR1 DFQATT and CDR2 SNEGSKA come from the germline V gene (reference sequence). Trimming took 6 bases from V and 6 from J, leaving 13 bases between them.

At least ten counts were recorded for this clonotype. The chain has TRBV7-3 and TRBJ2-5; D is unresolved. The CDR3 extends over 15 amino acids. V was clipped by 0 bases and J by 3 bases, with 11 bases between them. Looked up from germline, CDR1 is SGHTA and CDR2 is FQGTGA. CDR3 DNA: TGTGCCAGCAGCTTAACATATGATCGAAAAGAGACCCAGTACTTC. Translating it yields CASSLTYDRKETQYF.

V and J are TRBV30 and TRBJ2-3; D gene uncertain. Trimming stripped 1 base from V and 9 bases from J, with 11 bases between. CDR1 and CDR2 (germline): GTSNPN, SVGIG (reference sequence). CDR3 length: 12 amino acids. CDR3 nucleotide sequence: TGTGCCTGGAGTGCCCGCACCGGCACGCAGTATTTT. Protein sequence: CAWSARTGTQYF. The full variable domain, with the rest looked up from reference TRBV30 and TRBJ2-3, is SQTIHQWPATLVQPVGSPLSLECTVEGTSNPNLYWYRQAAGRGLQLLFYSVGIGQISSEVPQNLSASRPQDRQFILSSKKLLLSDSGFYLCAWSARTGTQYFGPGTRLTVL.

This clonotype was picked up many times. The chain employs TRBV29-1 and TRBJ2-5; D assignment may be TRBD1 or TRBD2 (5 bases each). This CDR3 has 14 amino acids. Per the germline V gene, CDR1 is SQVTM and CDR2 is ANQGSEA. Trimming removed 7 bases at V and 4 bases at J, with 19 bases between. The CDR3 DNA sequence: TGCAGCGGGGACCCACCAGGGTACACAGAGACCCAGTACTTC. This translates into CSGDPPGYTETQYF.

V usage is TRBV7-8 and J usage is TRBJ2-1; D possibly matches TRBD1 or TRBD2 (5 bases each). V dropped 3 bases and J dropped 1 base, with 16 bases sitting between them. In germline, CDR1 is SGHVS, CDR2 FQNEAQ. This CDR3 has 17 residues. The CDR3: CASSFGTGLESYNEQFF. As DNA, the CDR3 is TGTGCCAGCAGCTTTGGGACGGGGCTGGAATCCTACAATGAGCAGTTCTTC.

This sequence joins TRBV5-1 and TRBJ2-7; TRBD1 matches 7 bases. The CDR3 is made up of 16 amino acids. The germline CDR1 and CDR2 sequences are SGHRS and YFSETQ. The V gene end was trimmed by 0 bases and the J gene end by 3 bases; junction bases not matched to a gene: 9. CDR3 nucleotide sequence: TGCGCCAGCAGCTTGGGATTGGACAGGACCCTCTACGAGCAGTACTTC. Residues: CASSLGLDRTLYEQYF.

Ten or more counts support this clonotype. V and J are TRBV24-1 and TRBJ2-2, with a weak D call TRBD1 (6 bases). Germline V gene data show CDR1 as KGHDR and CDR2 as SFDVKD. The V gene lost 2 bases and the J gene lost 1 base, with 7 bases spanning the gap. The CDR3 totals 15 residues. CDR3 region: CATSDSQGNTGELFF. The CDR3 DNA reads TGTGCCACCAGTGATTCACAGGGGAACACCGGGGAGCTGTTTTTT.

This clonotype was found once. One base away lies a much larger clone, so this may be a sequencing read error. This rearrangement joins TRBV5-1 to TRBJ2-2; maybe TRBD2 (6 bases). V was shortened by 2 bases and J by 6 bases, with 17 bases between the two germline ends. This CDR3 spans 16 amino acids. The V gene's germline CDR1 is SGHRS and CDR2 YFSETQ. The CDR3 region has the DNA TGCGCCAGCAGCTTCCTACTAGCTAGGATCCCCGGGGAGCTGTTTTTT. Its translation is CASSFLLARIPGELFF.

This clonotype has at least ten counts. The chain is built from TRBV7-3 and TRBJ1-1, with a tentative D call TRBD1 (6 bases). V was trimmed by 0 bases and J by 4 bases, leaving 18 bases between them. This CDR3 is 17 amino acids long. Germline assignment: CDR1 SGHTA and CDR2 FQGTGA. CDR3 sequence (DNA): TGTGCCAGCAGCTTAACAGGGGCAGGGGCTCCGGGCACTGAAGCTTTCTTT. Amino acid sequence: CASSLTGAGAPGTEAFF.

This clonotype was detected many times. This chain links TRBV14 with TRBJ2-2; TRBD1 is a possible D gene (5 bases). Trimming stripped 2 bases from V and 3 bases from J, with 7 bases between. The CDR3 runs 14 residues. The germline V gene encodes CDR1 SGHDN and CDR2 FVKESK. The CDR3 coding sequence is TGTGCCAGCAGCCAACAGGGCTACACCGGGGAGCTGTTTTTT. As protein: CASSQQGYTGELFF. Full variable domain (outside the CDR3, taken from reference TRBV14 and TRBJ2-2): EAGVTQFPSHSVIEKGQTVTLRCDPISGHDNLYWYRRVMGKEIKFLLHFVKESKQDESGMPNNRFLAERTGGTYSTLKVQPAELEDSGVYFCASSQQGYTGELFFGEGSRLTVL.

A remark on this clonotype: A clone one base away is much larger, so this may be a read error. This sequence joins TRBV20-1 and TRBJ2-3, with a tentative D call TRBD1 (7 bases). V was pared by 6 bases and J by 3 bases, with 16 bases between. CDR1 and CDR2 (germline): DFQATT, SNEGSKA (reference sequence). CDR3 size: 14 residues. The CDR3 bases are TGCAGTGCGACTTCAGGGGGGACAACAGATACGCAGTATTTT. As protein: CSATSGGTTDTQYF.

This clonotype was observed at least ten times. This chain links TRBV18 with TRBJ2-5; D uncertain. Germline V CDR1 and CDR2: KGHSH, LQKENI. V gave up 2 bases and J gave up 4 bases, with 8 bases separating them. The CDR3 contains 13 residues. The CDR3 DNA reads TGTGCCAGCTCACCAAGGGAAGGAGAGACCCAGTACTTC. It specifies CASSPREGETQYF.

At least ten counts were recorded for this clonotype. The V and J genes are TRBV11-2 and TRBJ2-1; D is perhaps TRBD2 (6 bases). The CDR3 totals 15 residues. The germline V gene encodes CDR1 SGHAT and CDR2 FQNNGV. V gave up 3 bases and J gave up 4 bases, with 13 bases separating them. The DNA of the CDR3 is TGTGCCAGCAGCTTGAGACTAGAAAATTACAATGAGCAGTTCTTC. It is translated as CASSLRLENYNEQFF.

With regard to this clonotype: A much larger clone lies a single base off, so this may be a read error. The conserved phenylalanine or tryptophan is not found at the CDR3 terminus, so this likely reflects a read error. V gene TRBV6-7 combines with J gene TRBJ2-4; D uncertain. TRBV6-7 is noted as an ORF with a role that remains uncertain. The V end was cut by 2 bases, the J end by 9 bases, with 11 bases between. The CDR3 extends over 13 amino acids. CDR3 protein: CASSYPPGSIQYY. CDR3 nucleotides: TGTGCCAGCAGTTACCCGCCGGGTAGCATTCAGTACTAC.

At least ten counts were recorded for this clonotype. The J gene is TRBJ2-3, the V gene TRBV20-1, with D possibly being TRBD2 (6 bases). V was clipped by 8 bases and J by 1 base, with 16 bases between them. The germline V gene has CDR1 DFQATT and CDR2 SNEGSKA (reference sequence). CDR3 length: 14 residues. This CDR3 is CSHRGQRGTDTQYF. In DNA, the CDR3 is TGCAGTCATAGGGGTCAGCGGGGCACAGATACGCAGTATTTT.

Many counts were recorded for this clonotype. CDR3 nucleotide sequence: TGTGCCAGCAGCCTAGGCACGAGCGTTAGCACAGATACGCAGTATTTT. It codes for CASSLGTSVSTDTQYF. The V call is TRBV7-3, the J call TRBJ2-3, with D unclear. The CDR3 totals 16 residues. The V and J ends lost 5 bases and 0 bases respectively, with 15 bases between them. The V gene's germline CDR1 is SGHTA and CDR2 FQGTGA.

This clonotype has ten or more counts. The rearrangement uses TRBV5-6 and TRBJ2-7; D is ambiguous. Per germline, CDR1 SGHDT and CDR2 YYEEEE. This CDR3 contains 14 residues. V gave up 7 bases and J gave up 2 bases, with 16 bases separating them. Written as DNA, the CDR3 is TGTGCCAGCGGAACCCGGTTCGGGCCCTACGAGCAGTACTTC. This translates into CASGTRFGPYEQYF.

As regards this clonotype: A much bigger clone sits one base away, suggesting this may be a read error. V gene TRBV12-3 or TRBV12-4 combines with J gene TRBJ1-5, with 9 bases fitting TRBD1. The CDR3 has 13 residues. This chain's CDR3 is CTSSQGQGQPQHF. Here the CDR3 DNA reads TGTACCAGCAGCCAGGGACAGGGCCAGCCCCAGCATTTT.

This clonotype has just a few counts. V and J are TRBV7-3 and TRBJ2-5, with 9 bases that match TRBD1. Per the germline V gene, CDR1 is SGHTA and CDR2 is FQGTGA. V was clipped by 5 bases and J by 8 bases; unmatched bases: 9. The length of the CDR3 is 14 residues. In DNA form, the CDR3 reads TGTGCCAGCAGCCCCGGACAGGGGACTTTTACCCAGTACTTC. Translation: CASSPGQGTFTQYF.

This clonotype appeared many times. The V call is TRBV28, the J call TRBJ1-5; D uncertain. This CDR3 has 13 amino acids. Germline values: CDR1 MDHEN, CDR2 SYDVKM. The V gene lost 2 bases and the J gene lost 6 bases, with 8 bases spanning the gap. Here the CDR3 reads CASSLGLFQPQHF. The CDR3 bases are TGTGCCAGCAGTTTAGGGCTGTTTCAGCCCCAGCATTTT.

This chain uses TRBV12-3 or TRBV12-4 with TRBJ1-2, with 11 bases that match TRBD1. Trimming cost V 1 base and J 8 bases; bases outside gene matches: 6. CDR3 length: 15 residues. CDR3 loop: CASSLGGQGVNGYTF. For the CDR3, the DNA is TGTGCCAGCAGTTTAGGGGGACAGGGGGTGAACGGCTACACCTTC.

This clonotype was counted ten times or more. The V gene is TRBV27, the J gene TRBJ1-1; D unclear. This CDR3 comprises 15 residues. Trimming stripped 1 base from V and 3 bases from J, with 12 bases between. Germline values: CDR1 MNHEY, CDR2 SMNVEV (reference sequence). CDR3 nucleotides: TGTGCCAGCAGTTTATTCCCACGATGGGACACTGAAGCTTTCTTT. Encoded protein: CASSLFPRWDTEAFF.

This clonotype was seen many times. The CDR3 sequence is CASSLRGAGVEQFF. The CDR3 region has the DNA TGTGCCAGCAGCTTAAGGGGGGCTGGCGTTGAGCAGTTCTTC. The chain joins TRBV7-2 to TRBJ2-1; tentatively, D is TRBD1 or TRBD2 (6 bases each). V lost 2 bases and J 9 bases, leaving 14 bases between the germline ends. Germline V lookup: CDR1 SGHTA, CDR2 FQGNSA. The CDR3 has 14 amino acids. The full variable domain, with the rest looked up from reference TRBV7-2 and TRBJ2-1, is GAGVSQSPSNKVTEKGKDVELRCDPISGHTALYWYRQSLGQGLEFLIYFQGNSAPDKSGLPSDRFSAERTGGSVSTLTIQRTQQEDSAVYLCASSLRGAGVEQFFGPGTRLTVL.

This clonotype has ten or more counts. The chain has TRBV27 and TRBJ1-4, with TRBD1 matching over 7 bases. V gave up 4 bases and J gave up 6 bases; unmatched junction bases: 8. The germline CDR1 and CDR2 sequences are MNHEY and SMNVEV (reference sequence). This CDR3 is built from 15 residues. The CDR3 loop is CASSSLGQEDEKLFF. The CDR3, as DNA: TGTGCCAGCAGTTCTCTAGGACAGGAGGATGAAAAACTGTTTTTT.

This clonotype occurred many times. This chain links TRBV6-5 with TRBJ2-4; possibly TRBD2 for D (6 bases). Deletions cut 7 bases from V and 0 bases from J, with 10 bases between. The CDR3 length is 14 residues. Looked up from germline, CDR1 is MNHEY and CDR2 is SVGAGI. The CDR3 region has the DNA TGTGCCAGCAAGGGGACTCTAGCCAAAAACATTCAGTACTTC. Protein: CASKGTLAKNIQYF.